The T cell receptor (beta chain) described here comes from a study of cytomegalovirus exposure and HLA in healthy donors. The study's findings and limits: Most of the TCR beta V segments (in an earlier analysis) were productive either about 87% or about 30% of the time.

PCR primers comprised 60 Vbeta and 13 Jbeta primers. TCRdb's copy holds only in-frame clones and misses some; the assay was immunoSEQ multiplex PCR. The sample includes some 200,000 clones, about four fifths seen only once; the top ten take around 2.5%. Note on this clone: The target antigen is unknown.

The sequence was collected from a woman aged 45-65 years in good health and CMV-seropositive. The sequenced sample was PBMCs.

The CDR3 is CASSDPGLATDTQYF. The CDR3 bases are TGTGCCAGCAGTGACCCGGGACTAGCAACAGATACGCAGTATTTT. V gene TRBV2 combines with J gene TRBJ2-3, with TRBD2 matching 9 bases. J lost 3 bases, V lost 3 bases, and 4 bases had no gene match. Germline values: CDR1 SNHLY, CDR2 FYNNEI. CDR3 size: 15 residues.